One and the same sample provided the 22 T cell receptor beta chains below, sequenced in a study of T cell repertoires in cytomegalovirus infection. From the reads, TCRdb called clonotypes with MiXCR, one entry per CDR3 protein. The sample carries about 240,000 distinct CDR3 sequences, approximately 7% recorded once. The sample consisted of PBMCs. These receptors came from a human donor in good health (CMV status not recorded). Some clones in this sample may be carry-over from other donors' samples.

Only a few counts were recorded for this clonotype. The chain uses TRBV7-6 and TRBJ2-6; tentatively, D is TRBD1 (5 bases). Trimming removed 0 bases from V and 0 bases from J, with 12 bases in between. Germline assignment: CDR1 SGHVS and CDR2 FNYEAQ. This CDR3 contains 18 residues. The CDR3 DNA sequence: TGTGCCAGCAGCTTAGCCCACAGGATGAGCTCTGGGGCCAACGTCCTGACTTTC. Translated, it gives CASSLAHRMSSGANVLTF.

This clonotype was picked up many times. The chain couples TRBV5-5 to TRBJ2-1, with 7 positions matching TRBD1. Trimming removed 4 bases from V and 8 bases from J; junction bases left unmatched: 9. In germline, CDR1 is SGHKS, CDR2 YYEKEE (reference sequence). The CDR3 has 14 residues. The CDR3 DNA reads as TGTGCCAGCAGCGGCGGACAGGATTTCGATGAGCAGTTCTTC. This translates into CASSGGQDFDEQFF.

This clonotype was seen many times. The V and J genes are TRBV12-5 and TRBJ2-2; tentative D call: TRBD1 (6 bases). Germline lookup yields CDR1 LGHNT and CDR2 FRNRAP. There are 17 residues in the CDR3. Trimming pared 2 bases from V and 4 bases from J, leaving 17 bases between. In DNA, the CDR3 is TGTGCTAGTGGTTTGACACGCAAGGACAGCCTCACCGGGGAGCTGTTTTTT. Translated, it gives CASGLTRKDSLTGELFF.

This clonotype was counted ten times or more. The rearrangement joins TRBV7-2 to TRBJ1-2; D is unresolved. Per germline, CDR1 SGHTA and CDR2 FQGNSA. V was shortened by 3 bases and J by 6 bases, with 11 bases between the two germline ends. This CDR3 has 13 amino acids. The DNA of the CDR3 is TGTGCCAGCAGCTTGGTTCGGGGAAATGGCTACACCTTC. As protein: CASSLVRGNGYTF.

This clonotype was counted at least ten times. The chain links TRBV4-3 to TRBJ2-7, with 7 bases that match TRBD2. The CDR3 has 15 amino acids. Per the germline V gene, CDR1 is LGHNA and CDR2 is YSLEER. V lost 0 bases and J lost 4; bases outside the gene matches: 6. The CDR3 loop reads CASSQDTSAGYEQYF. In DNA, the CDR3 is TGCGCCAGCAGCCAAGATACATCAGCGGGATACGAGCAGTACTTC.

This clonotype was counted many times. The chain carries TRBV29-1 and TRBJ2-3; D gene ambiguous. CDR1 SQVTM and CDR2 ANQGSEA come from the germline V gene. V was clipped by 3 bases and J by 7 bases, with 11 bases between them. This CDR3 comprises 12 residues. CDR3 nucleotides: TGCAGCGTTGATGTGAGCAGGCATACGCAGTATTTT. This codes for CSVDVSRHTQYF.

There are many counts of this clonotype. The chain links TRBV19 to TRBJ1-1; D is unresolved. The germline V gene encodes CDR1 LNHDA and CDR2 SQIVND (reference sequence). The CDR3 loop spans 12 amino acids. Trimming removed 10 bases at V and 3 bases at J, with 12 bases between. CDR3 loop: CATADKYTEAFF. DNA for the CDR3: TGTGCCACCGCCGACAAGTACACTGAAGCTTTCTTT.

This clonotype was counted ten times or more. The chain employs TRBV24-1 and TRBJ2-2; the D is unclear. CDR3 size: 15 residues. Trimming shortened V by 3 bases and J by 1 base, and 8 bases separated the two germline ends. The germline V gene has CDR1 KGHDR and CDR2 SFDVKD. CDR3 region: CATSDLRRNTGELFF. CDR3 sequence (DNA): TGTGCCACCAGTGATCTTCGGAGGAACACCGGGGAGCTGTTTTTT.

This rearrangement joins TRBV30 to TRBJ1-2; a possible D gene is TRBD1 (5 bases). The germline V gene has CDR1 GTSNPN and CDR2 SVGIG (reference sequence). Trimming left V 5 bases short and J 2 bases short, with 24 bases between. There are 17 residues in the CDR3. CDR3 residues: CAWDSRGGWGENYGYTF. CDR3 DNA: TGTGCCTGGGATTCACGGGGCGGTTGGGGCGAAAACTATGGCTACACCTTC.

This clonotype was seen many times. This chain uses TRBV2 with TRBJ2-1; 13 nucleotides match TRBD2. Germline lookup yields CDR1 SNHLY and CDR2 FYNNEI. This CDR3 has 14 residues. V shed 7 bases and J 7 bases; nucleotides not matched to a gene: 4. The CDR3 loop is CASIRTSGGNEQFF. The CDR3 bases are TGTGCCAGCATCCGGACTAGCGGGGGAAATGAGCAGTTCTTC.

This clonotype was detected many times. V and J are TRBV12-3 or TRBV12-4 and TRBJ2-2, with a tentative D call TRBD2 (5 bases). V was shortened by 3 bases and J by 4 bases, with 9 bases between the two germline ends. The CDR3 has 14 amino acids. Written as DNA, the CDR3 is TGTGCCAGCAGTTTTCTTACTAGCACCGGGGAGCTGTTTTTT. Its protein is CASSFLTSTGELFF.

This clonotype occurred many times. The CDR3, as DNA: TGTGCCAGCAGCCCCTCCGGGGGCACGAACGAGCAGTACTTC. Residues: CASSPSGGTNEQYF. The chain uses TRBV7-3 and TRBJ2-7; D is perhaps TRBD1 or TRBD2 (6 bases each). V shed 5 bases and J shed 5 bases, with 16 bases lying between them. The germline V gene encodes CDR1 SGHTA and CDR2 FQGTGA. This CDR3 is 14 amino acids long.

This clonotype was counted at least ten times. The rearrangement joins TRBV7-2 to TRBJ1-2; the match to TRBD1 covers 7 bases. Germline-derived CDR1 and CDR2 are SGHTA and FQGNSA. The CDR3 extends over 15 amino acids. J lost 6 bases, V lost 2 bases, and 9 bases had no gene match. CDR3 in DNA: TGTGCCAGCAGCTTACAGACAGGGACTTCGGATGGCTACACCTTC. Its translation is CASSLQTGTSDGYTF.

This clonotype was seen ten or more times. The CDR3: CASSPGGSSTDTQYF. The CDR3 DNA reads as TGTGCCAGCAGTCCCGGGGGGTCTAGCACAGATACGCAGTATTTT. The gene calls are TRBV6-6 and TRBJ2-3, with TRBD2 matching over 7 bases. The CDR3 has 15 amino acids. The V segment lost 5 bases and the J segment 0 bases; nucleotides outside the gene matches: 5. Germline-derived CDR1 and CDR2 are MNHNY and SVGAGI (reference sequence).

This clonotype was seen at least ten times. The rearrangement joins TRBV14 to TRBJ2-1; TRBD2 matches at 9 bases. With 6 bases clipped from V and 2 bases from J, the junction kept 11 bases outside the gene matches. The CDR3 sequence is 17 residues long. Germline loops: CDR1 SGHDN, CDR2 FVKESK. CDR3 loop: CASREEASGETYNEQFF. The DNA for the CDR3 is TGTGCCAGCAGGGAGGAAGCTAGCGGGGAGACCTACAATGAGCAGTTCTTC.

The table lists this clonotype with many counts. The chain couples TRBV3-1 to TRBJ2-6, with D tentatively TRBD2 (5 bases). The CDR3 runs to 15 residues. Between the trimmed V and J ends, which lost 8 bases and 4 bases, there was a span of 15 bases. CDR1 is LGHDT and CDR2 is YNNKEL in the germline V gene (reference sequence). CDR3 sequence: CASSRGTWGANVLTF. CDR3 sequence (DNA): TGTGCCAGCTCCCGGGGAACCTGGGGGGCCAACGTCCTGACTTTC.

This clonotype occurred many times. CDR3 in DNA: TGTGCCAGCAGCTTAATGAGGGAAGCGGGGGACACCGGGGAGCTGTTTTTT. This sequence encodes CASSLMREAGDTGELFF. J is TRBJ2-2 and V is TRBV7-2, with 8 bases fitting TRBD2. Per the germline V gene, CDR1 is SGHTA and CDR2 is FQGNSA. The CDR3 totals 17 residues. With V trimmed by 2 bases and J by 3 bases, 8 bases remained unmatched.

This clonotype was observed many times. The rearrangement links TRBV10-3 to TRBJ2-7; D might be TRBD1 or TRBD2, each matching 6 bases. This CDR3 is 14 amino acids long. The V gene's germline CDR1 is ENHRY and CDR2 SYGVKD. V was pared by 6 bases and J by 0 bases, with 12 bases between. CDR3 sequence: CAIREGVNSYEQYF. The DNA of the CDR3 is TGTGCCATCAGGGAGGGGGTTAACTCCTACGAGCAGTACTTC.

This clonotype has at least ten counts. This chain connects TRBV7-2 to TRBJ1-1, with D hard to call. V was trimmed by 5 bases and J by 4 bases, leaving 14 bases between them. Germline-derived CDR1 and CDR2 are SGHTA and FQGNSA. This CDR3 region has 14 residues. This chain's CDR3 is CASSLGVGSTEAFF. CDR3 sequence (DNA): TGTGCCAGCAGCCTCGGTGTCGGAAGCACTGAAGCTTTCTTT.

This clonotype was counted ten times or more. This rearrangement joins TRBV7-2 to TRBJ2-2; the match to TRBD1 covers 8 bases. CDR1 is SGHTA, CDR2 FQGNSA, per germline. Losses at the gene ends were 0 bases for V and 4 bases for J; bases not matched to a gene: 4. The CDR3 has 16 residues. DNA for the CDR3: TGTGCCAGCAGCTTAGCTGTAACAGGGGGCACCGGGGAGCTGTTTTTT. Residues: CASSLAVTGGTGELFF.

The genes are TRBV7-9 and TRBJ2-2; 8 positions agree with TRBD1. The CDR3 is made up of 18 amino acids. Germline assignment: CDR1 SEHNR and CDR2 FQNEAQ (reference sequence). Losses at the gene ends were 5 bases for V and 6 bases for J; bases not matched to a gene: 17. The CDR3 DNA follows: TGTGCCAGCAGCCCCCCGGTTCGTGGACAGGGCGGACCCGGGGAGCTGTTTTTT. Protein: CASSPPVRGQGGPGELFF.

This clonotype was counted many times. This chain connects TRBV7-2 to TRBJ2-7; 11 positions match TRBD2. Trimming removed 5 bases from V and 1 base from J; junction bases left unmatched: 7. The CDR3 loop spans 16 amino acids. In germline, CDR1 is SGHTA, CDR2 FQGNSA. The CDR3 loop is CASSPLAGVESYEQYF. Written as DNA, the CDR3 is TGTGCCAGCAGCCCACTAGCGGGGGTAGAGTCCTACGAGCAGTACTTC.